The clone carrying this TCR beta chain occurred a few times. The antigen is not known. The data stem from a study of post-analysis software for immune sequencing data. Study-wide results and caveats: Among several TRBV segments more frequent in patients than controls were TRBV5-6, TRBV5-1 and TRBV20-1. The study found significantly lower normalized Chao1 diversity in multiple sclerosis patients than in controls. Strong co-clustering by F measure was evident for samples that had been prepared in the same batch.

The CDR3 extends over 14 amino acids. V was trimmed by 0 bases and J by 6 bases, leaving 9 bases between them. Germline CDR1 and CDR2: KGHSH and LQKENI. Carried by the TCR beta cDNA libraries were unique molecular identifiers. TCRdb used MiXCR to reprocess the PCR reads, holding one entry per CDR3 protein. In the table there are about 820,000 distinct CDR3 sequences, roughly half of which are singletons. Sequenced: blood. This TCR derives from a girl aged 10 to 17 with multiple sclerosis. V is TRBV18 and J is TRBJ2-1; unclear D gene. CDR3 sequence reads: CASSPPASLNEQFF. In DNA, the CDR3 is TGTGCCAGCTCACCACCCGCCAGCCTCAATGAGCAGTTCTTC.